A selection of T cell receptor beta chains follows, all from one sample in a study of post-analysis software for immune sequencing data. TCRdb re-derived calls from the PCR reads in MiXCR, one entry per CDR3 protein. The sample yields around 400,000 distinct CDR3 sequences, less than 40% seen once. Source material: blood. All receptors come from a girl aged 5 to 17 with multiple sclerosis. Both conserved end residues are part of each CDR3. A D gene is named only where the DNA matches it firmly. For some rows the clone size is stated as once, few or many, or as a class when expanded; others skip it.

j_call	d_call	clone_size	cdr3_length	v_call	cdr3_nt	cdr3_aa
TRBJ1-1	.	.	13	TRBV12-3/TRBV12-4	TGTGCCAGCACCCCTCAGTTGGACACTGAAGCTTTCTTT	CASTPQLDTEAFF
TRBJ2-1	.	few	14	TRBV5-6	TGTGCCAGCAGCCCCCCCCTTGGGTACAATGAGCAGTTCTTC	CASSPPLGYNEQFF
TRBJ2-6	.	.	16	TRBV4-1	TGCGCCAGCAGCCAAGATGAGGGAACTGGGGCCAACGTCCTGACTTTC	CASSQDEGTGANVLTF
TRBJ2-3	TRBD2	.	18	TRBV7-3	TGTGCCAGCAGCTTAAACCCTGTACGCGGGGGAAGCACAGATACGCAGTATTTT	CASSLNPVRGGSTDTQYF
TRBJ1-5	TRBD1	.	16	TRBV6-2/TRBV6-3	TGTGCCAGCAGTTTCCGGGACAGGCGCCGGAATCAGCCCCAGCATTTT	CASSFRDRRRNQPQHF
TRBJ2-3	TRBD2	many	15	TRBV7-3	TGTGCCAGCAGCTTAGCTAGCGGTAGCACAGATACGCAGTATTTT	CASSLASGSTDTQYF
TRBJ2-7	TRBD2	.	14	TRBV27	TGTGCCAGCAGTGCGACTAGCGGGGGTTACGAGCAGTACTTC	CASSATSGGYEQYF
TRBJ2-3	.	.	16	TRBV6-5	TGTGCCAGCAGTTTTCTTTCGGGCGACCTCACAGATACGCAGTATTTT	CASSFLSGDLTDTQYF
TRBJ2-7	TRBD2	.	15	TRBV29-1	TGCAGCGTCGCCCCGGGACTAGCGGGGGGTAACGAGCAGTACTTC	CSVAPGLAGGNEQYF
TRBJ2-4	.	.	15	TRBV20-1	TGCAGTGCTAGAGAAACCGGTCTAGCCAAAAACATTCAGTACTTC	CSARETGLAKNIQYF
TRBJ2-3	.	.	15	TRBV5-1	TGCGCCAGCAACTTGAGGCAAGCAAGCACAGATACGCAGTATTTT	CASNLRQASTDTQYF
TRBJ1-5	.	few	15	TRBV20-1	TGCAGTGCTAGCCCAGCCGGGTCGATATATCAGCCCCAGCATTTT	CSASPAGSIYQPQHF
TRBJ1-2	TRBD1	.	14	TRBV11-2	TGTGCCAGCAGCTTAGTGCAGGGGGCAGCTGGCTACACCTTC	CASSLVQGAAGYTF
TRBJ1-2	.	.	16	TRBV7-9	TGTGCCAGCAGCTTAGATTTGGCGGGTGAGGGCTATGGCTACACCTTC	CASSLDLAGEGYGYTF
TRBJ1-2	TRBD1	.	14	TRBV12-3/TRBV12-4	TGTGCCAGCAGTTTAGTTGGGACAGGGAATGGCTACACCTTC	CASSLVGTGNGYTF
TRBJ2-1	.	.	12	TRBV20-1	TGCAGTGCTAGAGACCCCCGCAATGAGCAGTTCTTC	CSARDPRNEQFF
TRBJ2-5	.	.	14	TRBV5-1	TGCGCCAGCAGCGGGGGAAGGGGGCAAGAGACCCAGTACTTC	CASSGGRGQETQYF
TRBJ1-1	.	.	11	TRBV20-1	TGCAGTGCTAGAGAGGACACTGAAGCTTTCTTT	CSAREDTEAFF
TRBJ2-3	TRBD2	many	15	TRBV7-3	TGTGCCAGCAGCTTTAGCGGGGGTTTAGGAGATACGCAGTATTTT	CASSFSGGLGDTQYF
TRBJ2-6	.	many	14	TRBV20-1	TGCAGTGCTAGAGAAGTGTCTGGGGCCAACGTCCTGACTTTC	CSAREVSGANVLTF
TRBJ2-7	.	few	13	TRBV6-2/TRBV6-3	TGTGCCAGCAGTTACGGAACGGGGCTCGAGCAGTACTTC	CASSYGTGLEQYF
TRBJ2-3	.	.	15	TRBV5-1	TGCGCCAGCAGCTTGGCCGGGCGATTCGCAGATACGCAGTATTTT	CASSLAGRFADTQYF
TRBJ2-7	TRBD2	.	14	TRBV30	TGTGCCTGGAATGAAGGAGGGACTATCCACGAGCAGTACTTC	CAWNEGGTIHEQYF
TRBJ2-1	.	.	15	TRBV6-4	TGTGCCAGCAGACTTGGGGGGAGCTCCTACAATGAGCAGTTCTTC	CASRLGGSSYNEQFF
TRBJ2-7	.	many	13	TRBV6-2/TRBV6-3	TGTGCCAGCAGTTACGGGACCGACTACGAGCAGTACTTC	CASSYGTDYEQYF
TRBJ2-1	.	few	15	TRBV21-1	TGTGCCAGCAGCGCTAGCGGGGGGGCCTACAATGAGCAGTTCTTC	CASSASGGAYNEQFF
TRBJ2-5	.	.	12	TRBV11-2	TGTGCCAGCAGCCAAAATGGGGGGACCCAGTACTTC	CASSQNGGTQYF
TRBJ1-1	TRBD1	.	14	TRBV10-3	TGTGCCATCAGCTTAGACAGGGATGGGGATGAAGCTTTCTTT	CAISLDRDGDEAFF
TRBJ2-5	TRBD2	once	15	TRBV4-2	TGTGCCAGCAGCCCCCGTACTAGCGACCAAGAGACCCAGTACTTC	CASSPRTSDQETQYF
TRBJ1-2	.	.	16	TRBV10-1	TGCGCCAGCAGTGTATTGTTCCGACTCCTCTTATATGGCTACACCTTC	CASSVLFRLLLYGYTF
TRBJ2-7	.	.	13	TRBV10-3	TGTGCCAGCAGTGAGTCGTGGGATTACGAGCAGTACTTC	CASSESWDYEQYF
TRBJ2-3	.	.	16	TRBV12-3/TRBV12-4	TGTGCCAGCAGTTTATGGGACAAGCCTAGCACAGATACGCAGTATTTT	CASSLWDKPSTDTQYF
TRBJ2-1	.	once	12	TRBV7-9	TGTGCCAGCAGCGGGGGGAACAATGAGCAGTTCTTC	CASSGGNNEQFF
TRBJ2-2	TRBD2	.	16	TRBV28	TGTGCCAGCAGTCGGGGACTAGCGGGGAACACCGGGGAGCTGTTTTTT	CASSRGLAGNTGELFF
TRBJ2-7	.	few	11	TRBV12-3/TRBV12-4	TGTGCCAGCAGACTTGGCTCCGAGCAGTACTTC	CASRLGSEQYF
TRBJ1-5	.	.	15	TRBV7-2	TGTGCCAGCAGCTTAGGAGGCGTTGAGGGTCAGCCCCAGCATTTT	CASSLGGVEGQPQHF
TRBJ2-7	.	few	11	TRBV20-1	TGCAGTGCTCTACGCGCCTACGAGCAGTACTTC	CSALRAYEQYF
TRBJ1-6	.	many	15	TRBV7-2	TGTGCCAGCAGCTTCCCCGGGACGAAGGGATCACCCCTCCACTTT	CASSFPGTKGSPLHF
TRBJ1-2	TRBD1	.	14	TRBV7-8	TGTGCCAGCAGCCTCGGACAGGGTTGGGATGGCTACACCTTC	CASSLGQGWDGYTF
TRBJ1-1	TRBD1	.	13	TRBV7-6	TGTGCCAGCAGCTTAACAGGGGTAACTGAAGCTTTCTTT	CASSLTGVTEAFF
TRBJ1-6	.	few	14	TRBV12-3/TRBV12-4	TGTGCCAGCAGCCTAACAGGGTCGGATTCACCCCTCCACTTT	CASSLTGSDSPLHF
TRBJ2-3	.	many	17	TRBV4-1	TGCGCCAGCAGCCAAGTTCGGGCGCGAGTCAAGTCAGATACGCAGTATTTT	CASSQVRARVKSDTQYF
TRBJ1-2	TRBD1	.	14	TRBV6-1	TGTGCCAGCAGTGAAGGACAGGGCAACTATGGCTACACCTTC	CASSEGQGNYGYTF
TRBJ1-1	.	.	13	TRBV12-3/TRBV12-4	TGTGCCAGCAGTTTAGAGGCACGCTATCAAGCTTTCTTT	CASSLEARYQAFF
TRBJ2-1	TRBD1	few	14	TRBV5-1	TGCGCCAGCAGTGGGACAGGGAACTACAATGAGCAGTTCTTC	CASSGTGNYNEQFF
TRBJ1-6	.	.	14	TRBV5-1	TGCGCCAGCAGCCCCATGGGCCCGAATTCACCCCTCCACTTT	CASSPMGPNSPLHF
TRBJ1-5	.	few	15	TRBV4-1	TGCGCCAGCAGCCAAGATTCAGGGGACGGTCAGCCCCAGCATTTT	CASSQDSGDGQPQHF
TRBJ1-5	.	once	12	TRBV7-9	TGTGCCAGCAGCTTAGGAGGGCTTCCCCAGCATTTT	CASSLGGLPQHF
TRBJ2-3	TRBD1	.	17	TRBV7-6	TGTGCCAGCAGCTTACGGGACAGGGTCATGCATACAGATACGCAGTATTTT	CASSLRDRVMHTDTQYF
TRBJ1-5	.	few	17	TRBV6-2/TRBV6-3	TGTGCCAGCAGTTACTCGGTCCAGGCAGGATCCAATCAGCCCCAGCATTTT	CASSYSVQAGSNQPQHF
TRBJ2-5	TRBD1	.	20	TRBV13	TGTGCCAGCAGCTTGAGCTATAGGGGGCAGAGCGTTAGTCCGCAAGAGACCCAGTACTTC	CASSLSYRGQSVSPQETQYF
TRBJ2-5	.	few	11	TRBV20-1	TGCAGTGCTTTTACCCGAGAGACCCAGTACTTC	CSAFTRETQYF
TRBJ2-5	TRBD1	.	14	TRBV4-3	TGCGCCAGCAGCCAACACAGGGGGCCGGAGACCCAGTACTTC	CASSQHRGPETQYF
TRBJ1-1	TRBD1	.	17	TRBV4-2	TGTGCCAGCAGCCAAGGTGGGCAGACAGGGGGCCGGAGTGAAGCTTTCTTT	CASSQGGQTGGRSEAFF
TRBJ2-6	.	many	15	TRBV29-1	TGCAGCGTCCTGGGTGGATTCTCTGGGGCCAACGTCCTGACTTTC	CSVLGGFSGANVLTF
TRBJ1-2	.	few	12	TRBV4-1	TGCGCCAGCAGCCACCCGAACTATGGCTACACCTTC	CASSHPNYGYTF
TRBJ2-2	.	few	15	TRBV4-2	TGTGCCAGCAGCCTCGAGGGGACGAACACCGGGGAGCTGTTTTTT	CASSLEGTNTGELFF